This T cell receptor (beta chain) originates from a study of blood T cell repertoires in COVID-19. Study context: Sites in the United States, Italy and Spain provided acute and convalescent COVID-19 samples.

Only in-frame clones appear in the TCRdb table, and some are missing; sequencing was by immunoSEQ multiplex PCR. The repertoire holds 65,000 to 75,000 clones, roughly four fifths seen once, with 35% to 50% in the top ten. Germline V gene sequence: CDR1 WSHSY, CDR2 SAAADI. The CDR3 consists of 14 residues. Deletions cut 3 bases from V and 2 bases from J, with 10 bases between. V usage is TRBV10-2 and J usage is TRBJ1-2; possibly TRBD1 for D (5 bases). The sample comprised peripheral blood. This clonotype was sampled from a man older than 75 with acute or convalescent COVID-19. CDR3 DNA sequence: TGCGCCAGCAGTGAATCGCGGGACAACTATGGCTACACCTTC. Protein: CASSESRDNYGYTF.